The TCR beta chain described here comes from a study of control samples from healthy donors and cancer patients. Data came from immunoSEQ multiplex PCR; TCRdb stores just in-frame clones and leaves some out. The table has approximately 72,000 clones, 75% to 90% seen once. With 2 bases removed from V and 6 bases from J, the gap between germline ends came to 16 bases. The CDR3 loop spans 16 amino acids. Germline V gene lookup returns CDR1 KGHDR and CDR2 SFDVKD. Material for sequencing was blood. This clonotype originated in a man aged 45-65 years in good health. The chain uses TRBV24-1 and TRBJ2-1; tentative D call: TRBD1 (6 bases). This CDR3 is CATSDSTGPTINEQFF. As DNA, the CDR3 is TGTGCCACCAGTGATTCAACAGGGCCAACCATCAATGAGCAGTTCTTC.